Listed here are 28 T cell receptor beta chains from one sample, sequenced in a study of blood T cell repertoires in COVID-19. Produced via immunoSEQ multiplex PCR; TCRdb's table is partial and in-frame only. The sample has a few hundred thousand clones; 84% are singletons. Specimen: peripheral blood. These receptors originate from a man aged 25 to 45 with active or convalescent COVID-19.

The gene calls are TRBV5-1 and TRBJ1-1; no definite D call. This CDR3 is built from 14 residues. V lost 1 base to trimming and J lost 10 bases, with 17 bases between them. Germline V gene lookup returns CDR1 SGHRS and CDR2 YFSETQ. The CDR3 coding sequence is TGCGCCAGCAGCTTGAGTGTAGGTGAGCGTGGAGCTTTCTTT. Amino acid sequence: CASSLSVGERGAFF.

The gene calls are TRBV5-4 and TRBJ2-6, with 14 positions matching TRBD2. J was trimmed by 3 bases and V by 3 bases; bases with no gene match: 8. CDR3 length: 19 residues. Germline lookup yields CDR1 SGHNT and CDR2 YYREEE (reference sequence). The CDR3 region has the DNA TGTGCCAGCAGCTACCCGGGACTAGCGGGAGCTTTTGGGGCCAACGTCCTGACTTTC. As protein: CASSYPGLAGAFGANVLTF. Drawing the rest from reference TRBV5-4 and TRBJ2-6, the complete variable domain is ETGVTQSPTHLIKTRGQQVTLRCSSQSGHNTVSWYQQALGQGPQFIFQYYREEENGRGNFPPRFSGLQFPNYSSELNVNALELDDSALYLCASSYPGLAGAFGANVLTFGAGSRLTVL.

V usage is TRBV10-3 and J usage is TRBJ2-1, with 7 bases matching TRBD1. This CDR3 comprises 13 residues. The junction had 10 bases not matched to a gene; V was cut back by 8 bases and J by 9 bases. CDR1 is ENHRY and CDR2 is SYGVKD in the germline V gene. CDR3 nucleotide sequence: TGTGCCATCGGCCGACAGGGAAAGGGTGAGCAGTTCTTC. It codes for CAIGRQGKGEQFF.

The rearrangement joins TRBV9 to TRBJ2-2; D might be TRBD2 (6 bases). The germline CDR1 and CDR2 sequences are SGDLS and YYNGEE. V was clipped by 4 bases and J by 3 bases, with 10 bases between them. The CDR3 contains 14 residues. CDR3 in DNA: TGTGCCAGCAGCCCCGGGGGAGACACCGGGGAGCTGTTTTTT. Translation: CASSPGGDTGELFF.

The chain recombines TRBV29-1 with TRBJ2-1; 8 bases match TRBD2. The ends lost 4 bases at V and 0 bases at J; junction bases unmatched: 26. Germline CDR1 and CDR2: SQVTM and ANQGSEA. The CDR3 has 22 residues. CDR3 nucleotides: TGCAGCGTTGTCCCGAGCAGCGGGAGAGATTTTATGGGCCGCGGCTCCTACAATGAGCAGTTCTTC. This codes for CSVVPSSGRDFMGRGSYNEQFF.

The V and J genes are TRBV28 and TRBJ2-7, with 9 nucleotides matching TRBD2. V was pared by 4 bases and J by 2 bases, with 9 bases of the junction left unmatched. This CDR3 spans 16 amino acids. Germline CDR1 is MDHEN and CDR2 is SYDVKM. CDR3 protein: CASSSPLAGPAYEQYF. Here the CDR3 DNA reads TGTGCCAGCAGTTCGCCCCTAGCGGGACCCGCCTACGAGCAGTACTTC.

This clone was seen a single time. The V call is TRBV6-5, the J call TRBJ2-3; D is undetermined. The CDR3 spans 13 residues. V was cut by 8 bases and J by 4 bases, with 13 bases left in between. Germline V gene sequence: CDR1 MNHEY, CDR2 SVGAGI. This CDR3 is CASQSLAADTQYF. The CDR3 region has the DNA TGTGCCAGCCAGTCTCTCGCCGCAGATACGCAGTATTTT.

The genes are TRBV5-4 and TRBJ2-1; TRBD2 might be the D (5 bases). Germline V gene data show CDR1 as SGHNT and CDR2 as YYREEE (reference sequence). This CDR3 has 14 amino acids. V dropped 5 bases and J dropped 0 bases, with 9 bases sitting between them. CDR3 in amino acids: CASRPSISYNEQFF. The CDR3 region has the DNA TGTGCCAGCAGGCCTAGCATCTCCTACAATGAGCAGTTCTTC.

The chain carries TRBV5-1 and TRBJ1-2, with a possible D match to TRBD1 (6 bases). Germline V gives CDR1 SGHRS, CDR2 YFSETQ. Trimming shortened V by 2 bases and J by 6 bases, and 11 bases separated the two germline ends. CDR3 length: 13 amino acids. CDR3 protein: CASSLQGRDGYTF. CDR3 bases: TGCGCCAGCAGCTTACAGGGCCGCGATGGCTACACCTTC.

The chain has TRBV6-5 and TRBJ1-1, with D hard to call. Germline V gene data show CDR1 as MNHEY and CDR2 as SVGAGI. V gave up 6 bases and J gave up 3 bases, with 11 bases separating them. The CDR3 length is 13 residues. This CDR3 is CASRPQDYTEAFF. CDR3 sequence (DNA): TGTGCCAGCAGGCCTCAGGATTACACTGAAGCTTTCTTT.

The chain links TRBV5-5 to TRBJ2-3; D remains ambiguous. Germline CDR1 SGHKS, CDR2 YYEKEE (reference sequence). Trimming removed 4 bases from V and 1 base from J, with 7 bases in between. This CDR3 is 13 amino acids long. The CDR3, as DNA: TGTGCCAGCAGCCGTATCCGCACAGATACGCAGTATTTT. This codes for CASSRIRTDTQYF. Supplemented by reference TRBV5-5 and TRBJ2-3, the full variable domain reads DAGVTQSPTHLIKTRGQQVTLRCSPISGHKSVSWYQQVLGQGPQFIFQYYEKEERGRGNFPDRFSARQFPNYSSELNVNALLLGDSALYLCASSRIRTDTQYFGPGTRLTVL.

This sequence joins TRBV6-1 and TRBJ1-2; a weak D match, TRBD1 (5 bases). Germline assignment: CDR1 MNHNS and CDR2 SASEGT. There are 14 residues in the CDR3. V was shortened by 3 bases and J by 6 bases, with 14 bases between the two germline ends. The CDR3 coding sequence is TGTGCCAGCAGTGAGGTCCAGGGAGGTAATGGCTACACCTTC. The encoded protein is CASSEVQGGNGYTF.

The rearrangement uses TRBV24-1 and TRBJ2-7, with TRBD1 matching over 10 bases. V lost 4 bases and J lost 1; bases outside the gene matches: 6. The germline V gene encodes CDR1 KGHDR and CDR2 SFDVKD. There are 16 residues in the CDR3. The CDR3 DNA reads TGTGCCACCAGTGACCGCGGACAGGGGGGATCCTACGAGCAGTACTTC. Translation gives CATSDRGQGGSYEQYF.

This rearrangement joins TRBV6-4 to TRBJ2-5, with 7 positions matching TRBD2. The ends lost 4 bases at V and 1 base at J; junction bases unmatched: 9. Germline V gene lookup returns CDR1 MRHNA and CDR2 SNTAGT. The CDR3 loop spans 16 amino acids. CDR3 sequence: CASSGLQLAPQETQYF. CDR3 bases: TGTGCCAGCAGTGGCCTCCAACTAGCGCCCCAAGAGACCCAGTACTTC.

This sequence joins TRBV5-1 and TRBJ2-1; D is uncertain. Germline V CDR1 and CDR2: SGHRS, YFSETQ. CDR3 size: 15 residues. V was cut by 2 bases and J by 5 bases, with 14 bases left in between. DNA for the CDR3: TGCGCCAGCAGCTTAGACTCGACGGTCGACAATGAGCAGTTCTTC. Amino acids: CASSLDSTVDNEQFF.

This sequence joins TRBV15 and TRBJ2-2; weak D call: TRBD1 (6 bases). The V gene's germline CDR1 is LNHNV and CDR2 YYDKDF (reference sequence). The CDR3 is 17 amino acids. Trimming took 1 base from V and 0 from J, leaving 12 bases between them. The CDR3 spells CATSRGGQSANTGELFF. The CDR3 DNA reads TGTGCCACCAGCAGAGGGGGACAATCGGCGAACACCGGGGAGCTGTTTTTT.

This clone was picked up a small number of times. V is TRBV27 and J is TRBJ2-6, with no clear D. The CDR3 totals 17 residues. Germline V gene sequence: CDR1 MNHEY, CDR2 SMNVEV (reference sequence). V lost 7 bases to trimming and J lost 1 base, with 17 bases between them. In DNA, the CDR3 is TGTGCCAGCACCACCTCTAGTAGGCGTTCTGGGGCCAACGTCCTGACTTTC. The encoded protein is CASTTSSRRSGANVLTF.

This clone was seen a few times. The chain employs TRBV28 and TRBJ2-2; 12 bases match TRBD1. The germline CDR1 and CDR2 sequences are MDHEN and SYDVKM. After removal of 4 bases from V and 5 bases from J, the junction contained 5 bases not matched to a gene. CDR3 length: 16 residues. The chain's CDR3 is CASSSPGQGATGELFF. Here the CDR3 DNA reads TGTGCCAGCAGTTCGCCGGGACAGGGGGCGACCGGGGAGCTGTTTTTT.

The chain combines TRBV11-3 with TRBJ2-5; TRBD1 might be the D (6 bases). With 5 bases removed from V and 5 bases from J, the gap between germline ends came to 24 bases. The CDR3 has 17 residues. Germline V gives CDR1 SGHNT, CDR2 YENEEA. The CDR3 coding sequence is TGTGCCAGCAGCAGCTCCGCCCTCGAACAGGGACGGGAGACCCAGTACTTC. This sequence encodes CASSSSALEQGRETQYF.

CDR3 amino acids: CASRRGLPNTEAFF. In DNA, the CDR3 is TGTGCCAGCAGGCGCGGACTCCCGAACACTGAAGCTTTCTTT. This chain links TRBV25-1 with TRBJ1-1; D is uncertain. Trimming took off 6 bases at V and 1 base at J, with 12 bases between the two ends. Per germline, CDR1 MGHDK and CDR2 SYGVNS. The CDR3 spans 14 residues.

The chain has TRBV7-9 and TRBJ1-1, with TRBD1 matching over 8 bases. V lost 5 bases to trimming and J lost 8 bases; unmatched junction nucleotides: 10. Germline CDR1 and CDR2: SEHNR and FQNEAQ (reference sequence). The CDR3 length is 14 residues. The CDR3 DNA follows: TGTGCCAGCAGCGCAGGACAGGGCGAGGTGGAAGCTTTCTTT. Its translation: CASSAGQGEVEAFF.

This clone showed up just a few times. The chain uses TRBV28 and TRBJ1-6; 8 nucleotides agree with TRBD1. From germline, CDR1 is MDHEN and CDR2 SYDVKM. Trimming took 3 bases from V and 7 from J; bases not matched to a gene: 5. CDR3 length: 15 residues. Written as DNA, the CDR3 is TGTGCCAGCAGTTTCCTGGACAGGGAAAATTCACCCCTCCACTTT. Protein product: CASSFLDRENSPLHF.

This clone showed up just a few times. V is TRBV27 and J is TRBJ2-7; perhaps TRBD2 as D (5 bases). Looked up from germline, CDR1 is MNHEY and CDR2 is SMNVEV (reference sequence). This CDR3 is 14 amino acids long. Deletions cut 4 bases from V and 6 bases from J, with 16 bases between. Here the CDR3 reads CASSSGLDPGEQYF. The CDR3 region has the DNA TGTGCCAGCAGTTCGGGATTAGACCCAGGCGAGCAGTACTTC.

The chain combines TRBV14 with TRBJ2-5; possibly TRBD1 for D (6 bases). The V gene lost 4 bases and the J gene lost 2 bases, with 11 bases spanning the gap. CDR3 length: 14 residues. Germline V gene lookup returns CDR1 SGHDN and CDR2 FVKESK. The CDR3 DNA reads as TGTGCCAGCAGCCTAAACAGGGCACAAGAGACCCAGTACTTC. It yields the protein CASSLNRAQETQYF. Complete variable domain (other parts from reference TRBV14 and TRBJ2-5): EAGVTQFPSHSVIEKGQTVTLRCDPISGHDNLYWYRRVMGKEIKFLLHFVKESKQDESGMPNNRFLAERTGGTYSTLKVQPAELEDSGVYFCASSLNRAQETQYFGPGTRLLVL.

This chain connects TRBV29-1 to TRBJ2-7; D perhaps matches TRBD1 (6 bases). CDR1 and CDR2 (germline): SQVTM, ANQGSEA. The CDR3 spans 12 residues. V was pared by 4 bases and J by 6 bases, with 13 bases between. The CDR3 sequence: CSVASGVGEQYF. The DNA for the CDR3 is TGCAGCGTTGCCTCAGGGGTCGGCGAGCAGTACTTC.

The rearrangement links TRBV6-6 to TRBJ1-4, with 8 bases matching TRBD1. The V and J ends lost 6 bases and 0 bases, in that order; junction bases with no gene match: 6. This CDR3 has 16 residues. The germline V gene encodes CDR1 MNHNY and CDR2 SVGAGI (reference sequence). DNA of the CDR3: TGTGCCAGCAGGAGCCAGGGGGCGGCAACTAATGAAAAACTGTTTTTT. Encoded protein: CASRSQGAATNEKLFF.

This CDR3 reads CASSLGQGVQNEQFF. CDR3 sequence (DNA): TGTGCCAGCAGCCTGGGACAGGGGGTTCAGAATGAGCAGTTCTTC. V and J are TRBV7-2 and TRBJ2-1; TRBD1 matches 11 bases. From germline, CDR1 is SGHTA and CDR2 FQGNSA. The CDR3 sequence is 15 residues long. The ends lost 5 bases at V and 7 bases at J; junction bases unmatched: 7.

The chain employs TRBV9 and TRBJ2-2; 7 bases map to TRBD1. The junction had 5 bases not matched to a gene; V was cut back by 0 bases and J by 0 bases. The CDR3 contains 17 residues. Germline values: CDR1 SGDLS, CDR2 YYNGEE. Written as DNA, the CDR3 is TGTGCCAGCAGCGTAGAGTGGGGGACAGCGAACACCGGGGAGCTGTTTTTT. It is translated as CASSVEWGTANTGELFF.